This T cell receptor beta chain was observed in a study of Graves' ophthalmopathy and Graves' hyperthyroidism. On the study more broadly: Before any treatment, peripheral blood was taken at the initial diagnosis.

As for this clonotype: The target antigen is unknown. Just one base apart from a much larger clone, this may be a read error.

The CDR3 runs 11 residues. V dropped 7 bases and J dropped 4 bases, with 4 bases sitting between them. Overall study results and limits: Most thyroid clonotypes expanded beyond 0.001 frequency were also found in blood.

Moderate-to-severe activity, CAS ≥3, NOSPECS ≥4 and duration under 3 months were recorded for donors with ophthalmopathy. From RNA, the CDR3 regions of TCR beta chains were amplified and sequenced. An opening RT-PCR round employed HTBI primers and preceded a second-round multiplex PCR. Each CDR3 protein is one row after TCRdb ran MiXCR on the multiplex PCR reads. The data contain approximately 700,000 distinct CDR3 sequences, 35% to 45% of them singletons. The sequenced sample was peripheral blood. This chain links TRBV12-3 or TRBV12-4 with TRBJ2-2; D is unresolved. This clonotype was sampled from an adult man with Graves' ophthalmopathy. CDR3 DNA sequence: TGTGCCAGCATCTTCACCGGGGAGCTGTTTTTT. It is translated as CASIFTGELFF.